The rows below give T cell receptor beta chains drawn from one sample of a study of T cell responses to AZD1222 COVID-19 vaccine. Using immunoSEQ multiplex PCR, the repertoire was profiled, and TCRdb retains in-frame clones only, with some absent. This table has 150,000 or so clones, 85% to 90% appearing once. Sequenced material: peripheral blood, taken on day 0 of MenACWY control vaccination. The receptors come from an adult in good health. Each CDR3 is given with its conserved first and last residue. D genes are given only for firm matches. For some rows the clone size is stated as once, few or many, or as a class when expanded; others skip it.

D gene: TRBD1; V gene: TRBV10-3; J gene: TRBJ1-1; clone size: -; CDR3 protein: CAISSGTGSVGLTEAFF; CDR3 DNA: TGTGCCATCAGTTCCGGGACAGGCTCCGTGGGGCTCACTGAAGCTTTCTTT
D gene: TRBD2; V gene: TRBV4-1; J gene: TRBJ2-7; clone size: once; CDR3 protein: CASSQDIVTLIAGGTYYEQYF; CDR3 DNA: TGCGCCAGCAGCCAAGATATTGTGACACTGATAGCGGGAGGGACCTACTACGAGCAGTACTTC
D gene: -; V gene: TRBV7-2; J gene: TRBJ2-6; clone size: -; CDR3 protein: CASSTANVLTF; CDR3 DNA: TGTGCCAGCAGCACGGCCAACGTCCTGACTTTC
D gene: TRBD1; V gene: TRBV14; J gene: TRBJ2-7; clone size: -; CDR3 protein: CASSQLDREYEQYF; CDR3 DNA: TGTGCCAGCAGTCAACTGGACAGGGAATACGAGCAGTACTTC
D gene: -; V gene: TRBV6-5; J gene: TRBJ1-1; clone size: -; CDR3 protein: CASSYRPDFMNTEAFF; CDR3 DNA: TGTGCCAGCAGTTACAGGCCAGACTTCATGAACACTGAAGCTTTCTTT
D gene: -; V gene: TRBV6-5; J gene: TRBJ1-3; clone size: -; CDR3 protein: CASKVNRSGNTIYF; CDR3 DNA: TGTGCCAGCAAGGTCAACAGGTCTGGAAACACCATATATTTT
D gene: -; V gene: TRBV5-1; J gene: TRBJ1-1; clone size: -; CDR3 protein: CASGFGGGDTEAFF; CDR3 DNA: TGCGCCAGCGGTTTCGGGGGAGGAGACACTGAAGCTTTCTTT
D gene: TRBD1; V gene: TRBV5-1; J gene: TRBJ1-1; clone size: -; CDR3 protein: CASSGQGLNTEAFF; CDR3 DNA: TGCGCCAGCAGCGGACAGGGGCTGAACACTGAAGCTTTCTTT
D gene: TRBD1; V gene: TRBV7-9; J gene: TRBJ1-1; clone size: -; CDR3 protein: CASSPWTGRNTEAFF; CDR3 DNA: TGTGCCAGCAGCCCGTGGACAGGGAGGAACACTGAAGCTTTCTTT
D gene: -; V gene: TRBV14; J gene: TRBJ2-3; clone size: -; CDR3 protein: CASSQWLATSTDTQYF; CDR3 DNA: TGTGCCAGCAGCCAATGGCTAGCAACTAGCACAGATACGCAGTATTTT
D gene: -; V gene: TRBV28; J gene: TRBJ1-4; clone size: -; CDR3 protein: CASSLLATNEKLFF; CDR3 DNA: TGTGCCAGCAGTCTGCTTGCAACTAATGAAAAACTGTTTTTT